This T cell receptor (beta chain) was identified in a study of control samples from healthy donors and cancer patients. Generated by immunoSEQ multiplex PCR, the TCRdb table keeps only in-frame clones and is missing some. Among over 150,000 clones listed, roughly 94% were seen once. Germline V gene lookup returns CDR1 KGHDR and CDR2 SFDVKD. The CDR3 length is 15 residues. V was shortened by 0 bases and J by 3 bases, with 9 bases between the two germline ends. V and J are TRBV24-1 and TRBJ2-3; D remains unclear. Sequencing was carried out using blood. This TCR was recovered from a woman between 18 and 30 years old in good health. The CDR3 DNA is TGTGCCACCAGTGATTTGAAGTGGGGAACAGATACGCAGTATTTT. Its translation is CATSDLKWGTDTQYF.